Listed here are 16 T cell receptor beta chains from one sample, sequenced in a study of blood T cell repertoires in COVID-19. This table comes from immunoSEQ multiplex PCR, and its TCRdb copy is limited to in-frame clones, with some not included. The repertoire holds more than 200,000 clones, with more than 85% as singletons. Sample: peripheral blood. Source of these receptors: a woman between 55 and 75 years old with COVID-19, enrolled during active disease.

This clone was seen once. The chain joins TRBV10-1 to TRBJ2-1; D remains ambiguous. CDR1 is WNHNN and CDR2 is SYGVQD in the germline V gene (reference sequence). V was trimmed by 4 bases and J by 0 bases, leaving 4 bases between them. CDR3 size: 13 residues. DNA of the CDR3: TGCGCCAGCAGTGGGGCCTCCTACAATGAGCAGTTCTTC. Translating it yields CASSGASYNEQFF.

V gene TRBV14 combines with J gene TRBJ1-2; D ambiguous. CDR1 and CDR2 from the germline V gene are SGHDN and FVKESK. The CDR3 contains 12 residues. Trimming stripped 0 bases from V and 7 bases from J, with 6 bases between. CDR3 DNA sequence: TGTGCCAGCAGCCAAGATCTTGTTGGCTACACCTTC. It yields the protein CASSQDLVGYTF.

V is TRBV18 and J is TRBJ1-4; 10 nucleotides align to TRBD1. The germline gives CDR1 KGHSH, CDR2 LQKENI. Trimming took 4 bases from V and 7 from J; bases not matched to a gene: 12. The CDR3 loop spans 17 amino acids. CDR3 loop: CASSQLPDRGRGEKLFF. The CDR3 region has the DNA TGTGCCAGCTCACAACTACCCGACAGGGGGCGCGGTGAAAAACTGTTTTTT.

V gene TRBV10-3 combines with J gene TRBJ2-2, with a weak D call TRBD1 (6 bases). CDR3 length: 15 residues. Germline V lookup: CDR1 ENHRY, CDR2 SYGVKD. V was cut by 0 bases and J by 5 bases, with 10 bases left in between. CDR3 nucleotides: TGTGCCATCAGTGAGTCGAAACAGGGTACCGGGGAGCTGTTTTTT. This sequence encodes CAISESKQGTGELFF.

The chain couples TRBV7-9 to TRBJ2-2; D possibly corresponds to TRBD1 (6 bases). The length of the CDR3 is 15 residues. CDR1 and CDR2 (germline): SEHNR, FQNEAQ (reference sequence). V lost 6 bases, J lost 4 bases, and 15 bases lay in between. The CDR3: CASRIQGVRTGELFF. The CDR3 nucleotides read TGTGCCAGCAGAATACAGGGCGTTCGCACCGGGGAGCTGTTTTTT.

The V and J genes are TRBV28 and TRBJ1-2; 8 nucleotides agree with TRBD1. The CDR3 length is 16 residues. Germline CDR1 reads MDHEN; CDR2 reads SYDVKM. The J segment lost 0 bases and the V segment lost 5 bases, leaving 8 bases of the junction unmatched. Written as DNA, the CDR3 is TGTGCCAGCAGTCCCCCCGACAGGGGCACTAACTATGGCTACACCTTC. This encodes CASSPPDRGTNYGYTF.

This chain's CDR3 is CASSKDRNEKLFF. For the CDR3, the DNA is TGTGCCAGCTCAAAGGACAGAAATGAAAAACTGTTTTTT. The chain combines TRBV18 with TRBJ1-4, with D maybe TRBD1 (6 bases). The CDR3 consists of 13 residues. V gave up 5 bases and J gave up 5 bases, with 9 bases separating them. The germline V gene encodes CDR1 KGHSH and CDR2 LQKENI.

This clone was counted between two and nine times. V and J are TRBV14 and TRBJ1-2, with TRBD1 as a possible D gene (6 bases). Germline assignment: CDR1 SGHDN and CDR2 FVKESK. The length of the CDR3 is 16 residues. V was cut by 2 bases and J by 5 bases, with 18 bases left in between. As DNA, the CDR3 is TGTGCCAGCAGCCAACTCACAGGGAAGGAGGCGTATGGCTACACCTTC. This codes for CASSQLTGKEAYGYTF.

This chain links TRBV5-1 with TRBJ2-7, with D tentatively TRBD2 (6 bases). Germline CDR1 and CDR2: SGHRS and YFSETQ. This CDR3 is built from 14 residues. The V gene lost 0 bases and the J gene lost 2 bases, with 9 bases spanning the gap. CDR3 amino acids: CASSLGRVAYEQYF. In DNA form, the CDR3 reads TGCGCCAGCAGCTTGGGGAGGGTAGCCTACGAGCAGTACTTC.

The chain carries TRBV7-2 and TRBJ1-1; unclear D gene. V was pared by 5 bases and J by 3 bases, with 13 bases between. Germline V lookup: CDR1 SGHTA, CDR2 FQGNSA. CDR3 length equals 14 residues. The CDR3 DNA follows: TGTGCCAGCAGCCCGGAGTTCTTTGACACTGAAGCTTTCTTT. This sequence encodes CASSPEFFDTEAFF.

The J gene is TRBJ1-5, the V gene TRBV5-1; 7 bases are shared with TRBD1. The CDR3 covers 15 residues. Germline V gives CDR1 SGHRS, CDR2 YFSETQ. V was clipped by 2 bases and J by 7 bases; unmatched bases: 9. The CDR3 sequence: CASSFATGVGQPQHF. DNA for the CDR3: TGCGCCAGCAGCTTCGCCACAGGGGTGGGACAGCCCCAGCATTTT.

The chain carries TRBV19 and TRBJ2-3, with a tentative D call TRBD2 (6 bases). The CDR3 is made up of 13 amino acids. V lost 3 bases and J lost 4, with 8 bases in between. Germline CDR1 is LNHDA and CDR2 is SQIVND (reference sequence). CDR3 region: CASSMAGSDTQYF. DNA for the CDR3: TGTGCCAGTAGTATGGCGGGATCAGATACGCAGTATTTT. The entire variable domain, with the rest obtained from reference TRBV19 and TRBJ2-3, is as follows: DGGITQSPKYLFRKEGQNVTLSCEQNLNHDAMYWYRQDPGQGLRLIYYSQIVNDFQKGDIAEGYSVSREKKESFPLTVTSAQKNPTAFYLCASSMAGSDTQYFGPGTRLTVL.

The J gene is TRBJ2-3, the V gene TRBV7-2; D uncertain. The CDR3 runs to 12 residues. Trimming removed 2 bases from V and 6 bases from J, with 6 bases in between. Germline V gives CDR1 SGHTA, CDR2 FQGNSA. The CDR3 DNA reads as TGTGCCAGCAGCTTAACCGGGGATACGCAGTATTTT. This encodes CASSLTGDTQYF.

For the CDR3, the DNA is TGTGCCAGCTCACCGGTTCGGAGTAACTATGGCTACACCTTC. Translation gives CASSPVRSNYGYTF. The gene calls are TRBV18 and TRBJ1-2; D call uncertain. CDR3 length: 14 amino acids. The V end lost 3 bases, the J end lost 1 base, and 9 bases lay between the germline ends. Germline loops: CDR1 KGHSH, CDR2 LQKENI.

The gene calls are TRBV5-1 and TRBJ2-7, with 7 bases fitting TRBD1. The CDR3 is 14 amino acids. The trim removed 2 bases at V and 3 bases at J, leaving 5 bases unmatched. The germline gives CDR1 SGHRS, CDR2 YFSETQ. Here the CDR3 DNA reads TGCGCCAGCAGCTTACCGGGACAGAACTACGAGCAGTACTTC. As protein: CASSLPGQNYEQYF. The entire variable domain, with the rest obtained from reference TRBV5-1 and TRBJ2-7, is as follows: KAGVTQTPRYLIKTRGQQVTLSCSPISGHRSVSWYQQTPGQGLQFLFEYFSETQRNKGNFPGRFSGRQFSNSRSEMNVSTLELGDSALYLCASSLPGQNYEQYFGPGTRLTVT.

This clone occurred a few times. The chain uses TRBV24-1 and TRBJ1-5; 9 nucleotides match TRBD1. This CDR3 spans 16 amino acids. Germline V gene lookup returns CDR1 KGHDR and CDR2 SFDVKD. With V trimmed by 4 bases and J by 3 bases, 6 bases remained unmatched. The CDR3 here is CATSDPGTGNNQPQHF. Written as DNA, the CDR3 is TGTGCCACCAGTGACCCCGGGACAGGGAACAATCAGCCCCAGCATTTT.